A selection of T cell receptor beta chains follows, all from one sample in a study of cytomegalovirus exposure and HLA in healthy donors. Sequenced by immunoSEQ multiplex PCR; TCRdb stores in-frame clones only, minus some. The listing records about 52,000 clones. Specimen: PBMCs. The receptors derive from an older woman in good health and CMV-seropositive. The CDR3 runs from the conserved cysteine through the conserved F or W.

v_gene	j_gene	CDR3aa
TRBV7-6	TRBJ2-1	CASSLGPRGSYNEQFF
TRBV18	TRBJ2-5	CASSPRQSHQETQYF
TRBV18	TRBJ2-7	CASSPLLAGFHEQYF
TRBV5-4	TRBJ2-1	CASSSTGGGHEQFF
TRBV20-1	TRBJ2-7	CSAASGQYF
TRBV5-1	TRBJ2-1	CASSFPSGGINEQFF
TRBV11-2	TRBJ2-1	CASSGETGFSYNEQFF
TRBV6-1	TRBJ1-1	CASSPLGRVTEAFF
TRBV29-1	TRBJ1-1	CSIRLVTEAFF
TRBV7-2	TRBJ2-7	CASSISSGGAKSYEQYF
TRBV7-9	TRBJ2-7	CASSLAGGDEQYF
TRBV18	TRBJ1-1	CASSPRGGTEAFF
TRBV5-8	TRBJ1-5	CASRGTGEQPQHF
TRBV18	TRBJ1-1	CASSPDMNTEAFF
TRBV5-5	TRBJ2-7	CASSRSGTATEQYF
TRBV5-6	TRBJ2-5	CASRAAGTGLETQYF
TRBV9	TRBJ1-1	CASSSRDRNTEAFF
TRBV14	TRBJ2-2	CASSLGQSTNTGELFF
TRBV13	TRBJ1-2	CASSSLTF
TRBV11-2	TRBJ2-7	CASSLGQGVYEQYF
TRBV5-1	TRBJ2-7	CASSVQRGGAYEQYF
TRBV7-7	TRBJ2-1	CASSVTLGTYNEQFF
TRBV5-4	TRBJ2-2	CASNLEGAYTGELFF
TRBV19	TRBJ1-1	CASSYRALNTEAFF
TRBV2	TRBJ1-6	CASRKTGVNSPLHF
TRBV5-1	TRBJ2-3	CASSWTSGGVTDTQYF
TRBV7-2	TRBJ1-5	CASSFRESQPQHF
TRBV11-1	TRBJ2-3	CASSLDLRYTDTQYF
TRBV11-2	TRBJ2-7	CASSLRYYEQYF
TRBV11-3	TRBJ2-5	CASSLTGGGRRETQYF
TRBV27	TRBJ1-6	CASSLAGINSPLHF
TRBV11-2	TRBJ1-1	CASSRGGTEAFF
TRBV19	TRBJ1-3	CASRLHSGQGAGNTIYF
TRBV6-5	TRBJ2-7	CASSYSQGARGEQYF
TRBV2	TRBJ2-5	CASSELAVEHQETQYF
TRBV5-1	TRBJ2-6	CASSLQGYGANVLTF
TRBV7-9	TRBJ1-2	CASSLADRQANYGYTF
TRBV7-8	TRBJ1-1	CASSFTGAQGTEAFF
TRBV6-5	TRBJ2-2	CAGGERPNTGELFF
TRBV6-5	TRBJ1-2	CAAGASGYGYTF
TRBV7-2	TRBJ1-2	CASSLGTGYGYTF
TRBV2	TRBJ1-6	CASPTGTGDSPLHF
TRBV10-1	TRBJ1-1	CASSSDRVGTEAFF
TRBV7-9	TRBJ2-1	CASSLRQGVDEQFF
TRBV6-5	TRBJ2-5	CASSYGGGGYQETQYF
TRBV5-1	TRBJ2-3	CASSPGQFTDTQYF
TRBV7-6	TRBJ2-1	CASEAGSVDEQFF
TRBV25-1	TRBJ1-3	CASSVGLISGNTIYF
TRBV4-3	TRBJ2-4	CASSQIVISLGGEENIQYF
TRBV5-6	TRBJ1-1	CASSLGQQAFF
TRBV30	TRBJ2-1	CAGSVTGCGRDEQFF
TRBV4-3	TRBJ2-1	CASSQDSAGQPYNEQFF